The sequence of this TCR beta chain was determined in a study of control samples from healthy donors and cancer patients. Some clones are missing from TCRdb's copy, which holds only in-frame ones; the method was immunoSEQ multiplex PCR. The table includes some 220,000 clones, around 94% detected once. Trimming took 0 bases from V and 4 from J, leaving 11 bases between them. Per the germline V gene, CDR1 is LGHDT and CDR2 is YNNKEL (reference sequence). This CDR3 is 15 amino acids long. This chain links TRBV3-1 (or the pseudogene TRBV3-2) with TRBJ2-3, with D unresolved. The TCR comes from a man in his fifties or sixties in good health. Sequencing was carried out using blood. This CDR3 is CASSQDKWVADTQYF. CDR3 DNA sequence: TGTGCCAGCAGCCAAGATAAGTGGGTGGCAGATACGCAGTATTTT.